Listed below are T cell receptor beta chains from one sample, sequenced in a study of vaccination and CD4 T cells after COVID-19. TCRdb fed the PCR reads into MiXCR, producing one record per CDR3 protein. The sample includes 8,500 to 13,000 distinct CDR3 sequences, almost 65% of them seen just once. Antigens of these TCRs are unknown. The sample comprised CD4+ T cells from blood, cultured in vitro. The receptors were gathered from a human donor who had recovered from COVID-19. CDR3s include the opening cysteine and the closing phenylalanine or tryptophan. D genes are given only for firm matches. Not all rows give a size; the values are once, few, many and, for expanded clones, a class.

CDR3 DNA,CDR3 protein,J gene,V gene,D gene,clone size
TGCAGCGCTTCAGATACCAAGTGGGCCCAGTACTTC,CSASDTKWAQYF,TRBJ2-5,TRBV29-1,-,-
TGTGCCAGCAGTTTGCTAACAGGCATGGGGTCACCCCTCCACTTT,CASSLLTGMGSPLHF,TRBJ1-6,TRBV28,-,-
TGCAGTGCTGGCCCACAGGGAGCAGCCTACAATGAGCAGTTCTTC,CSAGPQGAAYNEQFF,TRBJ2-1,TRBV20-1,-,-
TGTGCCAGCAGCGTAGGTATGAACACTGAAGCTTTCTTT,CASSVGMNTEAFF,TRBJ1-1,TRBV11-3,-,few
TGCAGTGCTAGAGAAGGGGAAGCTTTCTTT,CSAREGEAFF,TRBJ1-1,TRBV20-1,-,-
TGCGCCAGCAGCTTTGTTGAGGGGAGTATTGAAGCTTTCTTT,CASSFVEGSIEAFF,TRBJ1-1,TRBV5-1,-,few
TGTGCCAGCAGCCGCAGGGGGCCCAACGAGCAGTACTTC,CASSRRGPNEQYF,TRBJ2-7,TRBV6-1,TRBD1,-
TGTGCCACCAGCAGAGATATAGGGGGCGTCGGTGAGCAGTACTTC,CATSRDIGGVGEQYF,TRBJ2-7,TRBV15,TRBD1,few
TGTGCCAGCAGTACTGGACTAGCGGCGGCCTACGAGCAGTACTTC,CASSTGLAAAYEQYF,TRBJ2-7,TRBV27,TRBD2,-
TGTGCCAGCAGTTTATATCCGCCTATAGTAGCTATGCTTAATTATAGCAATCAGCCCCAGCATTTT,CASSLYPPIVAMLNYSNQPQHF,TRBJ1-5,TRBV27,-,-